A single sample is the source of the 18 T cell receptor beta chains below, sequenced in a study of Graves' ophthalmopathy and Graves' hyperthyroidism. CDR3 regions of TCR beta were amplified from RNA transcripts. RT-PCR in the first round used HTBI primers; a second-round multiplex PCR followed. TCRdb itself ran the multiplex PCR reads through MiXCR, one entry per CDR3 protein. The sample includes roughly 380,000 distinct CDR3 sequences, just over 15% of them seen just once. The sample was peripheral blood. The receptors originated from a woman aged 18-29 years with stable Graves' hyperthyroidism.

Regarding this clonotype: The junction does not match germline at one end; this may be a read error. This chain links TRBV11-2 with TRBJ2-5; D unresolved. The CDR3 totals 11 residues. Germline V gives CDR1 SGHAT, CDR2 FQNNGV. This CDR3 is CASSLVQTEYF. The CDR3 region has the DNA TGTGCCAGCAGCTTAGTACAGACCGAGTACTTC.

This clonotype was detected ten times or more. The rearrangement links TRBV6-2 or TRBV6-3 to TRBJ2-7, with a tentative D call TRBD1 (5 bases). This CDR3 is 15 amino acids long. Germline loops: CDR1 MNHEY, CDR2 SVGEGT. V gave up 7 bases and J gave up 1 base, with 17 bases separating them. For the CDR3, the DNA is TGTGCCAGCACCGAACCGGTAGGGGTATCCTACGAGCAGTACTTC. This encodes CASTEPVGVSYEQYF.

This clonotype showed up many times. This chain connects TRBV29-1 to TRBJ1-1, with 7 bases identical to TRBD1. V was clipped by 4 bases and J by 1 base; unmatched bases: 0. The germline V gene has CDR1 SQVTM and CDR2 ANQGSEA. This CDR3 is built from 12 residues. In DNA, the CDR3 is TGCAGCGTTGGGACAGGGAACACTGAAGCTTTCTTT. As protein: CSVGTGNTEAFF.

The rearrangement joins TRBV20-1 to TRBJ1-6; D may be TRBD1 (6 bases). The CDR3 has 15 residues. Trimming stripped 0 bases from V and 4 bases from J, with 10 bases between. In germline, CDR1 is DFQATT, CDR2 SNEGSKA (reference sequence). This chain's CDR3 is CSARDRGFYNSPLHF. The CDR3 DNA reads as TGCAGTGCTAGAGATAGGGGGTTTTATAATTCACCCCTCCACTTT.

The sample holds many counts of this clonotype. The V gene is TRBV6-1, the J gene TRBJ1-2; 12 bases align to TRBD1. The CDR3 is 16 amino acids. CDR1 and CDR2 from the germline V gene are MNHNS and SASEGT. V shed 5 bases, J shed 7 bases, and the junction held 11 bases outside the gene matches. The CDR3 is CASSLKSGQGARGYTF. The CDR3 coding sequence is TGTGCCAGCAGTCTCAAGTCGGGACAGGGGGCGCGTGGCTACACCTTC.

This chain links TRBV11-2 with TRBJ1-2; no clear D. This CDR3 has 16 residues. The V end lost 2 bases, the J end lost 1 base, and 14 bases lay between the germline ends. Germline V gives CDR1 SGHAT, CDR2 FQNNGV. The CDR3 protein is CASSLLGRAVNYGYTF. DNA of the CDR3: TGTGCCAGCAGCTTATTAGGGAGGGCTGTTAACTATGGCTACACCTTC.

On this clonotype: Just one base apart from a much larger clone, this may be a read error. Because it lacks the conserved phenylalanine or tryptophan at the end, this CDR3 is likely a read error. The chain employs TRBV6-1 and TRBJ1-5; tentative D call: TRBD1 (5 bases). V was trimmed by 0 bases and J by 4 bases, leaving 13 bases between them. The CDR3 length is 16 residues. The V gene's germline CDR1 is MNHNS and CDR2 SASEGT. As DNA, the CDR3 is TGTGCCAGCAGTGAAGCTGGCAGGGTGAGGAATCAGCCCCAGCATCTT. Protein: CASSEAGRVRNQPQHL.

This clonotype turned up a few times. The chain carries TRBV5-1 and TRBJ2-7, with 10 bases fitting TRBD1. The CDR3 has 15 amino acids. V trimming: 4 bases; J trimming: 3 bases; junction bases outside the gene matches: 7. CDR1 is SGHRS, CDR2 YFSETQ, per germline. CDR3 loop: CASSPRTGGNYEQYF. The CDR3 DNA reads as TGCGCCAGCAGCCCAAGGACAGGGGGTAACTACGAGCAGTACTTC. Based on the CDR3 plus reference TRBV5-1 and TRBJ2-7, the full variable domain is KAGVTQTPRYLIKTRGQQVTLSCSPISGHRSVSWYQQTPGQGLQFLFEYFSETQRNKGNFPGRFSGRQFSNSRSEMNVSTLELGDSALYLCASSPRTGGNYEQYFGPGTRLTVT.

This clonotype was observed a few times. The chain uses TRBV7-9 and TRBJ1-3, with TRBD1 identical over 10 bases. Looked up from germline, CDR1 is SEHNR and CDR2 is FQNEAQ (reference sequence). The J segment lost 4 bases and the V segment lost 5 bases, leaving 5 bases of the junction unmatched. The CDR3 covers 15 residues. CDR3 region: CASSRTGGSGNTIYF. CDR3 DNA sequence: TGTGCCAGCAGCCGGACAGGGGGGTCAGGAAACACCATATATTTT.

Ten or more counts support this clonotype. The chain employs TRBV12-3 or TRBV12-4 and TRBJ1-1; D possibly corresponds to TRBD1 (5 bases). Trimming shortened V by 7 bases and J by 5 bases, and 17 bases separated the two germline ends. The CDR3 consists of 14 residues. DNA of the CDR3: TGTGCCAGCACCCTGGGGGGGAGTCGGACTGAAGCTTTCTTT. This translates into CASTLGGSRTEAFF.

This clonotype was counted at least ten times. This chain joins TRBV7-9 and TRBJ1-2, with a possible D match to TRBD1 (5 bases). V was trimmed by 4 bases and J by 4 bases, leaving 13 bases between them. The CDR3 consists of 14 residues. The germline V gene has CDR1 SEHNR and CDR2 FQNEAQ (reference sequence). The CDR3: CASSSVREAYGYTF. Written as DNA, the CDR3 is TGTGCCAGCAGCTCAGTCAGGGAGGCCTATGGCTACACCTTC.

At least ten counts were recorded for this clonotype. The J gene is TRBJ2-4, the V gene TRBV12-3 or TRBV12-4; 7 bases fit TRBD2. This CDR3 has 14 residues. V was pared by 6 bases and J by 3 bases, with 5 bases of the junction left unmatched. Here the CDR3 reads CASRGGNNKNIQYF. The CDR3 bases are TGTGCCAGCAGGGGAGGGAACAACAAAAACATTCAGTACTTC.

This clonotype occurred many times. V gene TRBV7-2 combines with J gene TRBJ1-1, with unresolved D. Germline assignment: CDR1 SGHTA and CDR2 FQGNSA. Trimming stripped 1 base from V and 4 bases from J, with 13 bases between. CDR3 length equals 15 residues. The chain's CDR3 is CASSLEAGGITEAFF. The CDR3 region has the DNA TGTGCCAGCAGCTTAGAAGCTGGAGGGATCACTGAAGCTTTCTTT.

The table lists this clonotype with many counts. The CDR3 DNA follows: TGCGCCAGCAGTTTAAGGGGGGCCGGCACGGGCAACACTGAAGCTTTCTTT. This encodes CASSLRGAGTGNTEAFF. The chain uses TRBV4-1 and TRBJ1-1; D may be TRBD1 (6 bases). CDR3 length: 17 amino acids. Looked up from germline, CDR1 is MGHRA and CDR2 is YSYEKL. Trimming removed 6 bases at V and 2 bases at J, with 22 bases between.

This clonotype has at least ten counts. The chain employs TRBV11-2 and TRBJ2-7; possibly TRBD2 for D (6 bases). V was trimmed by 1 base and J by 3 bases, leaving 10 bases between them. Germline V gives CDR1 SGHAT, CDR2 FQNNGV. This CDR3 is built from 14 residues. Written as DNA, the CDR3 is TGTGCCAGCAGCTTAGGGATGCGGGACTACGAGCAGTACTTC. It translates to CASSLGMRDYEQYF.

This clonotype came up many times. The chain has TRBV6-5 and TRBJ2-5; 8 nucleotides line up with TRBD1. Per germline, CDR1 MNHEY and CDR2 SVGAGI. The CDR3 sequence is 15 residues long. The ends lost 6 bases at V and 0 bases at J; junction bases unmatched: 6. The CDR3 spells CASRTGASNQETQYF. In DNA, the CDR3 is TGTGCCAGCAGGACAGGGGCCTCGAACCAAGAGACCCAGTACTTC.

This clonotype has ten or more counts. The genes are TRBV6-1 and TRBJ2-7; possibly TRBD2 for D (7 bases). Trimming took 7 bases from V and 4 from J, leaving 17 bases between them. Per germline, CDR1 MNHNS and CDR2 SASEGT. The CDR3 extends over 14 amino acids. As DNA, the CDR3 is TGTGCCAGCATTGAGGGGGGGATCGAATACGAGCAGTACTTC. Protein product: CASIEGGIEYEQYF.

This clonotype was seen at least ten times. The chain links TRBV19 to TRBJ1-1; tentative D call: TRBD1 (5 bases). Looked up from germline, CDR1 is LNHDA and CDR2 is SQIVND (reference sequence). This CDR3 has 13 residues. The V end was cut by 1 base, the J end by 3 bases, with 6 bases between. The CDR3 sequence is CASSIGGDTEAFF. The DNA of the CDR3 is TGTGCCAGTAGTATAGGAGGGGACACTGAAGCTTTCTTT. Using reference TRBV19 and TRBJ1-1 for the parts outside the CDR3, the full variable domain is DGGITQSPKYLFRKEGQNVTLSCEQNLNHDAMYWYRQDPGQGLRLIYYSQIVNDFQKGDIAEGYSVSREKKESFPLTVTSAQKNPTAFYLCASSIGGDTEAFFGQGTRLTVV.